These 2 T cell receptor beta chains share one sample of origin, sequenced in a study of T cells after posttransplantation cyclophosphamide. Busulfan-fludarabine conditioning, marrow transplant, and cyclophosphamide on days +3 and +4 were administered. TCRdb keeps only in-frame clones here, not all; method: immunoSEQ multiplex PCR. The sample contains approximately 7,500 clones, none occurring once; roughly a quarter lies in the top ten. Sequencing used PBMCs, obtained less than 95 days after allogeneic stem cell transplant with posttransplant cyclophosphamide. The receptors stem from a female patient between 55 and 75 years old who received an allogeneic stem cell transplant from an unrelated donor, was CMV-positive, and had acute GVHD only. Part of the T cell pool may stem from the graft donor.

This clone was seen more than once but under ten times. At one end the junction does not follow the germline gene, possibly because of a read error. This chain uses TRBV5-5 with TRBJ2-2; 7 bases fit TRBD2. The CDR3 extends over 16 amino acids. Germline-derived CDR1 and CDR2 are SGHKS and YYEKEE (reference sequence). DNA for the CDR3: TGTGCCAGCAGCTTCGGGGGGAGACCCGACACCAGGGAGCTGTTTTTT. This gives the protein CASSFGGRPDTRELFF.

At least ten counts were recorded for this clone. Here the CDR3 DNA reads TGTGCCATCAGTGGAAGACTAGCGGGAGCCGAGCAGTACTTC. Its translation: CAISGRLAGAEQYF. This sequence joins TRBV10-3 and TRBJ2-7; the match to TRBD2 covers 12 bases. Germline values: CDR1 ENHRY, CDR2 SYGVKD. The length of the CDR3 is 14 residues. Germline trimming cut 4 bases from V and 6 bases from J; bases unmatched to any gene: 4.